This T cell receptor beta chain was observed in a study of identical twins. Study-level results: Carriage of fewer insertions was seen in abundant cord blood beta clonotypes, whereas memory repertoires showed none.

Unique molecular identifiers were present on the cDNA, which also gained a universal primer site by template switching. TCRdb re-analysed the 5' RACE reads in MiXCR, keeping a single row per CDR3 protein. The sample lists roughly 1,500,000 distinct CDR3 sequences; roughly a third were seen once. This clonotype was picked up a small number of times. What it binds is not known. CDR3 length: 12 residues. Germline V gene lookup returns CDR1 DFQATT and CDR2 SNEGSKA (reference sequence). V was shortened by 1 base and J by 4 bases, with 7 bases between the two germline ends. The chain is built from TRBV20-1 and TRBJ1-2; tentatively, D is TRBD1 (6 bases). This clonotype was sampled from a newborn girl in good health. Source material: cord blood. The CDR3 region is CSARAGAYGYTF. DNA of the CDR3: TGCAGTGCTAGAGCGGGGGCCTATGGCTACACCTTC.